A single sample is the source of the 2 T cell receptor beta chains below, sequenced in a study of T-cell memory formation after mild COVID-19. Using its own MiXCR run on the 5' RACE reads, TCRdb lists one record per CDR3 protein. The sample comprises about 140,000 distinct CDR3 sequences, more than 14% of which are singletons, and around an eighth rests with the top ten. The sequencing sample was made of PBMCs or a T cell subset sorted from them (not recorded which). These receptors were taken from an adult woman who had mild COVID-19 (a few samples of this study predate the infection). Cell type and time point are not known.

This clonotype has only a few counts. The V call is TRBV20-1, the J call TRBJ1-4, with D possibly being TRBD1 (5 bases). Germline V lookup: CDR1 DFQATT, CDR2 SNEGSKA (reference sequence). V lost 4 bases and J 3 bases, leaving 15 bases between the germline ends. The length of the CDR3 is 15 residues. CDR3 DNA sequence: TGCAGTGCTACAGGGAATGGAAGGGCTAATGAAAAACTGTTTTTT. It is translated as CSATGNGRANEKLFF.

This clonotype was recorded many times. The rearrangement joins TRBV6-5 to TRBJ2-1; maybe TRBD1 (7 bases). The V end lost 6 bases, the J end lost 10 bases, and 10 bases lay between the germline ends. The CDR3 is 11 residues long. CDR1 is MNHEY and CDR2 is SVGAGI in the germline V gene. CDR3 in DNA: TGTGCCAGCAGGGAGGGACAGGAGCAGTTCTTC. This translates into CASREGQEQFF.